Presented here are 2 T cell receptor beta chains from one specimen sequenced in a study of blood T cell repertoires in COVID-19. TCRdb's table, derived via immunoSEQ multiplex PCR, lists solely in-frame clones and lacks some. There are approximately 69,000 clones in the sample; about four fifths occur only once, and roughly 13% lies in the top ten. What was sequenced was peripheral blood. These receptors came from a woman of 80 years or more with acute or convalescent COVID-19.

This chain connects TRBV5-4 to TRBJ2-1, with D perhaps TRBD2 (5 bases). V lost 2 bases, J lost 8 bases, and 11 bases lay in between. This CDR3 has 13 residues. CDR1 SGHNT and CDR2 YYREEE come from the germline V gene (reference sequence). DNA of the CDR3: TGTGCCAGCAGCTTCGCCGGGGAACATGAGCAGTTCTTC. It codes for CASSFAGEHEQFF.

About this clone itself: The same CDR3 also results from other DNA sequences found in this sample. V gene TRBV19 combines with J gene TRBJ2-3; possible D gene TRBD2, 5 bases. The germline V and J ends were trimmed by 3 bases and 1 base, with 5 bases remaining between them. The germline CDR1 and CDR2 sequences are LNHDA and SQIVND (reference sequence). The CDR3 extends over 13 amino acids. This CDR3 is CASSIGGTDTQYF. The CDR3, as DNA: TGTGCCAGTAGTATCGGGGGCACAGATACGCAGTATTTT.